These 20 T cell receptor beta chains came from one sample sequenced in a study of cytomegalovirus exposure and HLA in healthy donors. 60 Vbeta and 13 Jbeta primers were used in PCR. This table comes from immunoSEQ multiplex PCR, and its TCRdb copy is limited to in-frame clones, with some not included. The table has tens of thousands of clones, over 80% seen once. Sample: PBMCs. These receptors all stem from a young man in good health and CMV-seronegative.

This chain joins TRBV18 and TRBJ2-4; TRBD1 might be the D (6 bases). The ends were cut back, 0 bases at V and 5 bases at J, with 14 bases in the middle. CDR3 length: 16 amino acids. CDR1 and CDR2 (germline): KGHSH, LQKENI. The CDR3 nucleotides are TGTGCCAGCTCACCACCGTGGGGGCTGAAGGAAAACATTCAGTACTTC. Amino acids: CASSPPWGLKENIQYF.

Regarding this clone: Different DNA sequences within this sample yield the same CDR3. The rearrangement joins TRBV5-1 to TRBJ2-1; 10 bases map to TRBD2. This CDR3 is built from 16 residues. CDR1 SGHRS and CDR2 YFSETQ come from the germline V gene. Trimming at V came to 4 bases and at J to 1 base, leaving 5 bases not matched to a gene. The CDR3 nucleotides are TGCGCCAGCAGCGCGGATAGCGGGGGGTCCTACAATGAGCAGTTCTTC. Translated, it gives CASSADSGGSYNEQFF.

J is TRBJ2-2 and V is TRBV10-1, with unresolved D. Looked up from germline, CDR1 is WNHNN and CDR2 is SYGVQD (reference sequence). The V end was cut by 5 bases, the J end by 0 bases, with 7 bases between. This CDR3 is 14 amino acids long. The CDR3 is CASSQQSNTGELFF. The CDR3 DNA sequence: TGCGCCAGCAGTCAACAGTCGAACACCGGGGAGCTGTTTTTT.

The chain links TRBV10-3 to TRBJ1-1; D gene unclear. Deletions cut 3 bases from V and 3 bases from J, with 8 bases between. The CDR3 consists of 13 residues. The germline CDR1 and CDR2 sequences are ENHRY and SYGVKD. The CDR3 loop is CAISEVYYTEAFF. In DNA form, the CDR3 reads TGTGCCATCAGTGAAGTTTACTACACTGAAGCTTTCTTT.

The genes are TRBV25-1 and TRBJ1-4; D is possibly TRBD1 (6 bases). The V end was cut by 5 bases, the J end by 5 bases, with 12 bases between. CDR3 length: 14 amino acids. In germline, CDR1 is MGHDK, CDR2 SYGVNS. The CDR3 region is CASSQQGLNEKLFF. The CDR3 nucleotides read TGTGCCAGCAGTCAACAGGGTCTCAATGAAAAACTGTTTTTT.

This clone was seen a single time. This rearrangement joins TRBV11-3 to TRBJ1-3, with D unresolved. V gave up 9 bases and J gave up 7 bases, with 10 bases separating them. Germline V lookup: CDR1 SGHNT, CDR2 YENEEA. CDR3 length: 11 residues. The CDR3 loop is CARGSGNTIYF. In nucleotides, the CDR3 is TGTGCCAGGGGCTCGGGGAACACCATATATTTT.

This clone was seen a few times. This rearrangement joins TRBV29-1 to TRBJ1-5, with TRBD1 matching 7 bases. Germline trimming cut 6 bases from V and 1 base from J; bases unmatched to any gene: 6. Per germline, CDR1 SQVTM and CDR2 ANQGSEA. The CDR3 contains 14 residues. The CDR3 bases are TGCAGCGTATCAGACAGGGTGAGCAATCAGCCCCAGCATTTT. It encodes CSVSDRVSNQPQHF.

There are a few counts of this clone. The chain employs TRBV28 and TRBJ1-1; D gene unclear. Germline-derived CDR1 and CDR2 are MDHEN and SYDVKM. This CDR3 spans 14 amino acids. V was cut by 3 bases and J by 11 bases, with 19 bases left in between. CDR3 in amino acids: CASSLVSVGRWAFF. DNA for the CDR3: TGTGCCAGCAGTTTGGTGTCGGTGGGGAGATGGGCTTTCTTT.

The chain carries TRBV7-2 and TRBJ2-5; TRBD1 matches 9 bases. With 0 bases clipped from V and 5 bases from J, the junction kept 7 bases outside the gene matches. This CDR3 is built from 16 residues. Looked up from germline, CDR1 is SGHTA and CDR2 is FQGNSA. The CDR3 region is CASSLAGTGWTETQYF. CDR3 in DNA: TGTGCCAGCAGCTTAGCTGGGACAGGGTGGACGGAGACCCAGTACTTC. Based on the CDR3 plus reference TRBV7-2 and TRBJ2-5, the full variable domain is GAGVSQSPSNKVTEKGKDVELRCDPISGHTALYWYRQSLGQGLEFLIYFQGNSAPDKSGLPSDRFSAERTGGSVSTLTIQRTQQEDSAVYLCASSLAGTGWTETQYFGPGTRLLVL.

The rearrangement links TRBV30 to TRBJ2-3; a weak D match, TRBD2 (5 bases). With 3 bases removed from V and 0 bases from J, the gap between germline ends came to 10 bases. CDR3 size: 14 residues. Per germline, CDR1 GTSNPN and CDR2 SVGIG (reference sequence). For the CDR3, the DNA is TGTGCCTGGAGGGCCCGGGGTAGCACAGATACGCAGTATTTT. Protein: CAWRARGSTDTQYF.

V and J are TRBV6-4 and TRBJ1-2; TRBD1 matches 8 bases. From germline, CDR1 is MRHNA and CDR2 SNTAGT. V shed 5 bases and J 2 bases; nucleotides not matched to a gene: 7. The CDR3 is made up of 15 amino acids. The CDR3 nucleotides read TGTGCCAGCAGTTCCGGACAGGGCCAAAACTATGGCTACACCTTC. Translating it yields CASSSGQGQNYGYTF.

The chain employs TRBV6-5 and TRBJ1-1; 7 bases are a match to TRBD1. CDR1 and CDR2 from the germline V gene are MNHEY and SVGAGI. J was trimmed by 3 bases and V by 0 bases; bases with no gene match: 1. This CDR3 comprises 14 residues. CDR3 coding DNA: TGTGCCAGCAGTTACTCGAGGGGGCACACTGAAGCTTTCTTT. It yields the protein CASSYSRGHTEAFF.

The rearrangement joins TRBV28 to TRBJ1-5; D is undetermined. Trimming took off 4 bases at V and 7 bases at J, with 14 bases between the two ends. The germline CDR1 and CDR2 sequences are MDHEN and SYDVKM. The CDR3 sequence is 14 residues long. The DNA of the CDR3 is TGTGCCAGCAGTTGGAACGGAGCGTGGCAGCCCCAGCATTTT. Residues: CASSWNGAWQPQHF.

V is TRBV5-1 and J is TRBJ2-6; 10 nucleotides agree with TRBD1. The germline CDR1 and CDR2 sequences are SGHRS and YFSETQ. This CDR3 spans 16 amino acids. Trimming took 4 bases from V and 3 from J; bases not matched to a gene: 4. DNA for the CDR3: TGCGCCAGCAGCGGCGGACAGGGGGTTGGGGCCAACGTCCTGACTTTC. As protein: CASSGGQGVGANVLTF.

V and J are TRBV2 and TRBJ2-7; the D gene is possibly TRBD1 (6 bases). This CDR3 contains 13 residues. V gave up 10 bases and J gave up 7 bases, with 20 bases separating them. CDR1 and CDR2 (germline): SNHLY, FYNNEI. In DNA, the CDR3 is TGTGCCACCACAACAGGGACGGCTCGGGAGCAGTACTTC. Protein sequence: CATTTGTAREQYF.

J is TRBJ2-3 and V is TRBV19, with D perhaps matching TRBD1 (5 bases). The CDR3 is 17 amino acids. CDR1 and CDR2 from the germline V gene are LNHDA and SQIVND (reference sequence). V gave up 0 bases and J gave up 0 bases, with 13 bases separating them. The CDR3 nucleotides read TGTGCCAGTAGTATAGATCCAGACAGCCCTAGCACAGATACGCAGTATTTT. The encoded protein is CASSIDPDSPSTDTQYF.

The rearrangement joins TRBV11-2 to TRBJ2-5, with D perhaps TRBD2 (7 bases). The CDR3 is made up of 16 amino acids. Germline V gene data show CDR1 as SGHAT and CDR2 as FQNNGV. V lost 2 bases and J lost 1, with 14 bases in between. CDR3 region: CASSLRRGRAQETQYF. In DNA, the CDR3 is TGTGCCAGCAGCTTAAGGAGGGGGAGGGCCCAAGAGACCCAGTACTTC. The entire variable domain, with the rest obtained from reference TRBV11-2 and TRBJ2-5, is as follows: EAGVAQSPRYKIIEKRQSVAFWCNPISGHATLYWYQQILGQGPKLLIQFQNNGVVDDSQLPKDRFSAERLKGVDSTLKIQPAKLEDSAVYLCASSLRRGRAQETQYFGPGTRLLVL.

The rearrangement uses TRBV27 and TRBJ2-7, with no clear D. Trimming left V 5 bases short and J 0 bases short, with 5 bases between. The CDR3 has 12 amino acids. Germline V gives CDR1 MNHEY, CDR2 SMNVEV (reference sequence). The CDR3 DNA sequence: TGTGCCAGCAGTGACAACTCCTACGAGCAGTACTTC. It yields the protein CASSDNSYEQYF.

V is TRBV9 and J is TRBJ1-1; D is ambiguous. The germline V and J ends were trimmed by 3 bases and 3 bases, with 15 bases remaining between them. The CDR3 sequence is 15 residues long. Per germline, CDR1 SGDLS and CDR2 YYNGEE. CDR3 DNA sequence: TGTGCCAGCAGCGCCCTCAGTGGCCCAGACACTGAAGCTTTCTTT. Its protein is CASSALSGPDTEAFF. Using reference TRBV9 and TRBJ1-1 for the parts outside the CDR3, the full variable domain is DSGVTQTPKHLITATGQRVTLRCSPRSGDLSVYWYQQSLDQGLQFLIQYYNGEERAKGNILERFSAQQFPDLHSELNLSSLELGDSALYFCASSALSGPDTEAFFGQGTRLTVV.

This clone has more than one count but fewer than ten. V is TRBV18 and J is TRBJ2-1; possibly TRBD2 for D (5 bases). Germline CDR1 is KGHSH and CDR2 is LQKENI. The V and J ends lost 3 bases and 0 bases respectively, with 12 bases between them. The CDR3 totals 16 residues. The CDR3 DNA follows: TGTGCCAGCTCACCTTACAAAGGGAGCTCCTACAATGAGCAGTTCTTC. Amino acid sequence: CASSPYKGSSYNEQFF.